Below, one TCR beta chain is given with its context. The antigen is not known. This entry comes from a study of T cell responses to AZD1222 COVID-19 vaccine. General study points: Mostly white British, mostly female donors; authors suggested clonal diversity may be underestimated. Reportedly, nearly half of unique spike TCRs recognized epitopes outside B.1.351/B.1.1.7 mutations.

Generated by immunoSEQ multiplex PCR, the TCRdb table keeps only in-frame clones and is missing some. This table has 79,000 or so clones, about nine tenths appearing once. Timing groups of about 4 and about 12 weeks for second doses were pooled. The V gene end was trimmed by 0 bases and the J gene end by 5 bases; junction bases not matched to a gene: 7. The germline V gene encodes CDR1 SGDLS and CDR2 YYNGEE. This CDR3 spans 17 amino acids. This clonotype was obtained from an adult who received the AZD1222 COVID-19 vaccine. The starting material was peripheral blood, obtained 28 days after the second AZD1222 dose. This chain joins TRBV9 and TRBJ2-5; 13 bases are shared with TRBD2. CDR3 loop: CASSVGLAGGLGETQYF. DNA of the CDR3: TGTGCCAGCAGCGTAGGACTAGCGGGGGGTCTTGGCGAGACCCAGTACTTC.